This T cell receptor beta chain was captured by sequencing in a study of T cells after yellow fever vaccination. Study information: SMART-Seq v4 Ultra Low Input served to prepare low-cell-number fractions.

The V gene's germline CDR1 is DFQATT and CDR2 SNEGSKA (reference sequence). The length of the CDR3 is 18 residues. V lost 3 bases to trimming and J lost 0 bases, with 21 bases between them. A 5'RACE template-switching step, the method used to make TCR cDNA, added a universal primer site and UMIs. Using its own MiXCR run on the 5' RACE reads, TCRdb lists one record per CDR3 protein. This sample has over 200,000 distinct CDR3 sequences, with roughly 6.2% found just once. This clonotype was detected ten times or more. Its antigen is as yet unknown. Study-level points and caveats: The secondary response peaked faster, at day 5 versus 15, but was weaker.

Sequenced material: CD4+ T cells sorted from PBMCs, taken on the day of the yellow fever booster vaccination. The sequence was obtained from a man aged 30-40 years who received the YFV17D yellow fever vaccine. This rearrangement joins TRBV20-1 to TRBJ2-1, with D perhaps matching TRBD1 (5 bases). The CDR3 nucleotides are TGCAGTGCTAGTGGTAGGGGCCTAGGGGCCAGCTCCTACAATGAGCAGTTCTTC. Translated: CSASGRGLGASSYNEQFF.